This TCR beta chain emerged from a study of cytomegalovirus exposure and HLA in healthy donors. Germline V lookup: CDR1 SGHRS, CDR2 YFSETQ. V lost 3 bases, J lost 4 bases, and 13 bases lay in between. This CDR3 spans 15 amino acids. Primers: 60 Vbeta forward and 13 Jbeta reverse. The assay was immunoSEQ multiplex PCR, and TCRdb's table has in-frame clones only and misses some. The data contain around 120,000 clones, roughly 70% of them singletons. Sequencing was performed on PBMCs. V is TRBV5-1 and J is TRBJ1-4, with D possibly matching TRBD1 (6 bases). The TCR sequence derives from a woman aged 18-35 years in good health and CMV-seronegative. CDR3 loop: CASSSSDRFNEKLFF. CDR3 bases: TGCGCCAGCAGCTCGTCCGACAGGTTTAATGAAAAACTGTTTTTT. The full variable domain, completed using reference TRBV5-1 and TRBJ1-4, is KAGVTQTPRYLIKTRGQQVTLSCSPISGHRSVSWYQQTPGQGLQFLFEYFSETQRNKGNFPGRFSGRQFSNSRSEMNVSTLELGDSALYLCASSSSDRFNEKLFFGSGTQLSVL.